The clone carrying this TCR beta chain was counted a single time. Its target is not known. The data derive from a study of shared clonotypes between healthy human individuals. Overall study findings and caveats: Compared with clonotypes that all four donors shared, non-shared clonotypes had lower generation probabilities. Sampling was confined to blood; repertoires within tissues likely differ. The diversity represented, both genetic and in exposure history, was limited by few donors.

CD8 cells regarded as naive lacked CD45RO, were positively chosen for CCR7, and omitted terminally differentiated effector memory CD45RA+ cells. The germline V gene has CDR1 LNHDA and CDR2 SQIVND (reference sequence). Trimming cost V 10 bases and J 0 bases, with 13 bases left between them. The CDR3 has 14 residues. Replicate sorted-subset PCRs were loaded with about 0.2 ug DNA, 30,000 to 35,000 T cell genomes. Assay: immunoSEQ multiplex PCR; the TCRdb copy retains only in-frame clones and omits some. The profile shows about 2 million clones, approximately 95% of them singletons. Material: naive CD8+ T cells sorted from blood. This TCR derives from a man younger than 30 in good health. The chain carries TRBV19 and TRBJ1-5; D perhaps matches TRBD1 (5 bases). Written as DNA, the CDR3 is TGTGCCACTGAACAGGTTTATAGCAATCAGCCCCAGCATTTT. This codes for CATEQVYSNQPQHF.